This TCR beta chain was sequenced in a study of T cell changes during pregnancy in multiple sclerosis. CDR3 length: 17 amino acids. Germline lookup yields CDR1 LGHNA and CDR2 YNFKEQ. Trimming cost V 0 bases and J 0 bases, with 15 bases left between them. A single count supports this clone. Sequencing was performed with immunoSEQ multiplex PCR; in TCRdb, only in-frame clones are kept and a portion is missing. There are tens of thousands of clones in the sample; approximately 91% occur only once, and 1.4% lies in the top ten. This chain uses TRBV4-2 with TRBJ2-7, with D perhaps TRBD2 (6 bases). This clonotype was sampled from a female donor with multiple sclerosis, enrolled in a pregnancy study. Sequenced input: PBMCs (not recorded whether the cells were cultured). CDR3 bases: TGTGCCAGCAGCCAAGAGGGCTCTGGCGGGAACTCCTACGAGCAGTACTTC. Translation: CASSQEGSGGNSYEQYF.